The T cell receptor beta chain described here comes from a study of radiation and T cells in renal cell carcinoma. Findings and caveats of the study: Top tumor clonotypes rose in blood 2 weeks post-radiation, then contracted. No pretreatment tumor biopsies were available for baseline clonotypes.

Time point meaning: blood 4 weeks post-SBRT, at nephrectomy. Treatment denoted: 15 Gy SBRT to primary tumor, nephrectomy 4 weeks later. Nephrectomy followed 15 Gy stereotactic body radiation by 4 weeks. The patient's renal cell carcinoma had clear cell pathology. This clone was seen only once. Its specificity is unknown. TCRdb's copy holds only in-frame clones and misses some; the assay was immunoSEQ multiplex PCR. The table lists under 200,000 clones, around 90% of them singletons. The sequenced sample was blood, obtained from a patient whose treatment included radiotherapy and nephrectomy. This sequence was found in a woman in her 50s with renal cell carcinoma.

The CDR3 bases are TGCAGTGCGAGGGATTACGAGCAGTACTTC. It is translated as CSARDYEQYF. The genes are TRBV20-1 and TRBJ2-7; perhaps TRBD2 as D (5 bases). The germline V and J ends were trimmed by 6 bases and 4 bases, with 7 bases remaining between them. Per germline, CDR1 DFQATT and CDR2 SNEGSKA (reference sequence). There are 10 residues in the CDR3.